This TCR beta chain was obtained from a study of blood T cells in healthy people across ages. Study observations and caveats: The lack of PBMC sorting stopped any conclusive naive versus antigen-experienced comparison. Among long-lived donors, naive CD4+ cells were more numerous and diversity higher than in aged donors.

CDR1 and CDR2 from the germline V gene are SGHRS and YFSETQ. CDR3 length: 15 amino acids. Trimming pared 4 bases from V and 5 bases from J, leaving 18 bases between. Notes on this clonotype: Antigen unknown.

With a J-beta primer mix and a sample-barcoded 5' primer, a second PCR ran about 7 to 12 cycles. TCRdb reprocessed the 5' RACE reads via MiXCR and lists one record per CDR3 protein. This sample has about 830,000 distinct CDR3 sequences, with less than 80% found just once. The gene calls are TRBV5-1 and TRBJ2-5; the D is unclear. The receptor was derived from a man younger than 40 in good health. Source material: blood. For the CDR3, the DNA is TGCGCCAGCAGCCCCGTCCTAAGCCCTACCGAGACCCAGTACTTC. It is translated as CASSPVLSPTETQYF.